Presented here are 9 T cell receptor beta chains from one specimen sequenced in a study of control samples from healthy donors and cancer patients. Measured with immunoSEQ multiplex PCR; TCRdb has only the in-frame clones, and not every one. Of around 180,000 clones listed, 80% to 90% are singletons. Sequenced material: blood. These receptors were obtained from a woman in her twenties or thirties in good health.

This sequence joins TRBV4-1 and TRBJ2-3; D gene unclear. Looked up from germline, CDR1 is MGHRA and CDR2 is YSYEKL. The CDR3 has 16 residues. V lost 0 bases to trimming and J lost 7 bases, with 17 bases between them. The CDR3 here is CASSQDAGLLGNTQYF. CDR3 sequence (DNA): TGCGCCAGCAGCCAAGATGCCGGGCTGTTGGGAAATACGCAGTATTTT.

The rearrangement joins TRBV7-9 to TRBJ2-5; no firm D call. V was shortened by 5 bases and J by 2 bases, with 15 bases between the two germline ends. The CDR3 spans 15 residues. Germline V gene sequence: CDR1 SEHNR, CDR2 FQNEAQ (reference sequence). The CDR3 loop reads CASSLRVDGQETQYF. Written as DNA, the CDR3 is TGTGCCAGCAGCCTGCGCGTTGACGGACAAGAGACCCAGTACTTC. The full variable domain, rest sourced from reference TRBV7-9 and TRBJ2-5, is DTGVSQNPRHKITKRGQNVTFRCDPISEHNRLYWYRQTLGQGPEFLTYFQNEAQLEKSRLLSDRFSAERPKGSFSTLEIQRTEQGDSAMYLCASSLRVDGQETQYFGPGTRLLVL.

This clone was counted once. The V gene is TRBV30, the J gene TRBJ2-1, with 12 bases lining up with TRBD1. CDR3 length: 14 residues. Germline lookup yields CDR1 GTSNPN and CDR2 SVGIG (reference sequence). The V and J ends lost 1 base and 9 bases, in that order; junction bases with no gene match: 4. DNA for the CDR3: TGTGCCTGGAGTGCCGGGACAGGGGGCAGTGAGCAGTTCTTC. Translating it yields CAWSAGTGGSEQFF.

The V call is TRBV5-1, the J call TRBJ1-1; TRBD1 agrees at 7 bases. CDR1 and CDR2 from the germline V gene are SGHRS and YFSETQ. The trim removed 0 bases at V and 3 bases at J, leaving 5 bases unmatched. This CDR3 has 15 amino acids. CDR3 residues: CASSLGPGQYTEAFF. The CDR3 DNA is TGCGCCAGCAGCTTGGGACCGGGACAGTACACTGAAGCTTTCTTT.

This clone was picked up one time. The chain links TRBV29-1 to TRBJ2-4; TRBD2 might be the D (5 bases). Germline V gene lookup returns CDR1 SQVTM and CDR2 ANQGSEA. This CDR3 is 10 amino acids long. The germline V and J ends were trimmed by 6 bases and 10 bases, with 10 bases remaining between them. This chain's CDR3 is CSVETGIQYF. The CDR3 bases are TGCAGCGTCGAGACGGGGATTCAGTACTTC.

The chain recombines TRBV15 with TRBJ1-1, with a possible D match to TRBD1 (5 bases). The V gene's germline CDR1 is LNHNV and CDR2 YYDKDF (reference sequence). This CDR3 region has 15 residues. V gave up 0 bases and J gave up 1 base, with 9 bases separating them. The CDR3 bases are TGTGCCACCAGCAGAGATAGGCAGGGGAACACTGAAGCTTTCTTT. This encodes CATSRDRQGNTEAFF.

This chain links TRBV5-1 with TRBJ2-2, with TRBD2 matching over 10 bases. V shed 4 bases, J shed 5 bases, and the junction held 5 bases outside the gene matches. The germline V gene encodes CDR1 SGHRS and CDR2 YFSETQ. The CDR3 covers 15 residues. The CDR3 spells CASSPSGRGTGELFF. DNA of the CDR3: TGCGCCAGCAGCCCAAGCGGGAGGGGGACCGGGGAGCTGTTTTTT.

CDR3 DNA sequence: TGTGCCATCAGTGAGGGGACAACAGGGGGCAGTGAGCAGTTCTTC. Translation: CAISEGTTGGSEQFF. V usage is TRBV10-3 and J usage is TRBJ2-1, with 9 bases lining up with TRBD1. Germline lookup yields CDR1 ENHRY and CDR2 SYGVKD. The CDR3 sequence is 15 residues long. V was pared by 2 bases and J by 9 bases, with 8 bases of the junction left unmatched.

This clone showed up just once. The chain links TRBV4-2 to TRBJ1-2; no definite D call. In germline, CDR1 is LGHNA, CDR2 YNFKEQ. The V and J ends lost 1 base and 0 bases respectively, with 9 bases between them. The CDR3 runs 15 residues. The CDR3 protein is CASSQGAPPNYGYTF. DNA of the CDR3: TGTGCCAGCAGCCAAGGGGCTCCTCCTAACTATGGCTACACCTTC.